This TCR beta chain was found in a study of blood T cell repertoires in COVID-19 (dated by TCRdb to 2020 to 2021). With respect to the entire study: Samples covering the acute and convalescent phases of COVID-19 were provided by collaborators in the United States, Italy and Spain. The prospective study material was composed of cDNA or gDNA derived from T cells, B-cell-depleted T cells, or PBMCs. Deeply sampled blood TCRbeta repertoires from subjects exposed to, actively infected with, or recovered from COVID-19 were included in the dataset. The repertoires were released in a freely available public database intended as a resource for research on the immune response to SARS-CoV-2. Samples came from the ongoing ImmuneRACE study (first 160 participants) plus 1,254 subjects from 6 global collaborators. A de-identified subject ID, COVID-19 status, age in years and sex were almost always included in the sample metadata. Where available, HLA class I and class II types were obtained from metadata supplied by the sample provider rather than from assay-based typing. The paper's findings and limits, for the study overall: The quantity of clinical and demographic metadata differed by source and by participant and was supplied without curation.

V lost 5 bases and J lost 3 bases; the stretch between them is 14 bases long. Inclusive of the bounding cysteine and phenylalanine, the CDR3 is 14 residues long. Of all the DNA, just the CDR3 is kept, 42 bases in frame from base 1. As encoded in the germline V gene (reference sequence), CDR1 is MNHNY while CDR2 is SVGAGI. A remark on this clone: Its binding antigen is unknown. No per-base quality is available; no much larger clone lies one base away.

Collaborating institutions collected whole blood in K2EDTA tubes following their own protocols. For TCRbeta analysis, collaborator samples were shipped as frozen whole blood, as isolated PBMCs, or as DNA extracted from either sample type. TCRbeta CDR3 regions were amplified from genomic DNA by means of the immunoSEQ Assay, a bias-controlled multiplex PCR. In the source study's methods: Within the assay, amplification of reference gene primers was used to estimate how many nucleated cells each sample contained. To quantify the absolute abundance of each unique TCRbeta CDR3 rearrangement, sequence reads were collapsed and filtered. Productive Simpson clonality was computed per sample as the square root of Simpson's diversity index over productive rearrangements. TCRdb stores this immuneACCESS table with in-frame sequences only. Part of the clones is absent; in the studies checked, under half of the shortfall reflects unresolved V genes, and no reason is known for the rest. That table furnishes V, J and clone size, whereas the DNA furnished D and trimming. This sample has 80,000 or so clones in its table, and around 79% of those were observed once. The top ten clonotypes cover 12% of the sample.

Material for sequencing was peripheral blood. The rearranged chain carries TRBV6-6 and TRBJ2-7, and possibly TRBD1, on 6 matching bases. This receptor was taken from a man older than 75 with acute or convalescent COVID-19. DNA sequence: TGTGCCAGCAGTGTGGGACAAGGGGGCTACGAGCAGTACTTC. Its protein reads: CASSVGQGGYEQYF.